Below, 21 T cell receptor beta chains from the same sample are listed, as sequenced in a study of molecular identifiers for immune sequencing clone quantification. TCRdb reanalysed the PCR reads using MiXCR and keeps one entry per CDR3 protein. Of 50,000 to 65,000 distinct CDR3 sequences in the sample, under 30% were seen once. Sequenced: naive CD8+ T cells from blood, with Jurkat cell RNA spiked in. Sample subset: FACS-sorted CD8+CD4-CCR7+CD45RA+ naive T cells. The receptors were gathered from a human donor in good health. Some libraries in this study had Jurkat cell RNA spiked in.

This clonotype was picked up a small number of times. This chain joins TRBV19 and TRBJ1-2; D is uncertain. Per the germline V gene, CDR1 is LNHDA and CDR2 is SQIVND (reference sequence). CDR3 size: 13 residues. V was pared by 3 bases and J by 6 bases, with 11 bases between. This chain's CDR3 is CASSITPFDGYTF. As DNA, the CDR3 is TGTGCCAGTAGTATCACCCCATTCGATGGCTACACCTTC.

There are many counts of this clonotype. The chain carries TRBV5-4 and TRBJ2-2; unclear D gene. The CDR3 extends over 12 amino acids. Germline CDR1 is SGHNT and CDR2 is YYREEE (reference sequence). V was pared by 5 bases and J by 8 bases, with 10 bases between. The CDR3 DNA follows: TGTGCCAGCAGTCCCCCTGGTGGGGAGCTGTTTTTT. This sequence encodes CASSPPGGELFF.

This clonotype was detected ten times or more. The J gene is TRBJ2-3, the V gene TRBV19; possible D gene TRBD2, 6 bases. Germline V lookup: CDR1 LNHDA, CDR2 SQIVND (reference sequence). The CDR3 contains 15 residues. V was trimmed by 1 base and J by 2 bases, leaving 10 bases between them. CDR3 loop: CASSIGGAHTDTQYF. CDR3 nucleotides: TGTGCCAGTAGTATAGGCGGGGCCCACACAGATACGCAGTATTTT.

This clonotype occurred many times. This rearrangement joins TRBV7-6 to TRBJ2-5; D possibly matches TRBD1 or TRBD2 (5 bases each). The CDR3 consists of 15 residues. The V gene lost 5 bases and the J gene lost 5 bases, with 18 bases spanning the gap. Per the germline V gene, CDR1 is SGHVS and CDR2 is FNYEAQ. The CDR3 here is CASSPTRGDLETQYF. In DNA, the CDR3 is TGTGCCAGCAGCCCGACACGGGGCGATTTGGAGACCCAGTACTTC. Together with reference TRBV7-6 and TRBJ2-5, the CDR3 gives the full variable domain: GAGVSQSPRYKVTKRGQDVALRCDPISGHVSLYWYRQALGQGPEFLTYFNYEAQQDKSGLPNDRFSAERPEGSISTLTIQRTEQRDSAMYRCASSPTRGDLETQYFGPGTRLLVL.

Turning to this clonotype: The junction differs from germline at one of its ends, possibly a read error. This sequence joins TRBV28 and TRBJ1-5, with a weak D call TRBD1 (6 bases). CDR1 is MDHEN and CDR2 is SYDVKM in the germline V gene. This CDR3 has 15 amino acids. Here the CDR3 reads CARRLARGRDPPPHF. CDR3 DNA: TGTGCCCGCCGCCTGGCCAGGGGTAGGGATCCGCCCCCGCATTTT. Full variable domain (outside the CDR3, taken from reference TRBV28 and TRBJ1-5): DVKVTQSSRYLVKRTGEKVFLECVQDMDHENMFWYRQDPGLGLRLIYFSYDVKMKEKGDIPEGYSVSREKKERFSLILESASTNQTSMYLCARRLARGRDPPPHFGDGTRLSIL.

This clonotype occurred many times. The chain links TRBV2 to TRBJ2-1; D is uncertain. CDR3 length equals 13 residues. Germline loops: CDR1 SNHLY, CDR2 FYNNEI. V lost 9 bases to trimming and J lost 7 bases, with 16 bases between them. This CDR3 reads CARKQRIRNEQFF. The CDR3 DNA follows: TGTGCCAGAAAGCAAAGAATCCGGAATGAGCAGTTCTTC.

This clonotype was seen ten or more times. This rearrangement joins TRBV20-1 to TRBJ1-2; D uncertain. This CDR3 is 13 amino acids long. Germline CDR1 DFQATT, CDR2 SNEGSKA (reference sequence). V lost 6 bases and J 0 bases, leaving 11 bases between the germline ends. CDR3 sequence: CSAVGHANYGYTF. The CDR3 DNA reads as TGCAGTGCGGTCGGGCACGCTAACTATGGCTACACCTTC.

This clonotype has at least ten counts. The chain couples TRBV7-6 to TRBJ2-7; 9 nucleotides line up with TRBD2. Trimming cost V 5 bases and J 6 bases; bases outside gene matches: 14. The CDR3 spans 16 residues. Germline lookup yields CDR1 SGHVS and CDR2 FNYEAQ. CDR3 loop: CASSKQGTSKFSEQYF. In DNA form, the CDR3 reads TGTGCCAGCAGCAAGCAAGGGACTAGCAAGTTTTCCGAGCAGTACTTC. The entire variable domain, with the rest obtained from reference TRBV7-6 and TRBJ2-7, is as follows: GAGVSQSPRYKVTKRGQDVALRCDPISGHVSLYWYRQALGQGPEFLTYFNYEAQQDKSGLPNDRFSAERPEGSISTLTIQRTEQRDSAMYRCASSKQGTSKFSEQYFGPGTRLTVT.

This clonotype has at least ten counts. The gene calls are TRBV7-3 and TRBJ2-7; the match to TRBD2 covers 7 bases. The CDR3 contains 14 residues. V lost 5 bases, J lost 1 base, and 5 bases stayed unmatched. Germline V gene data show CDR1 as SGHTA and CDR2 as FQGTGA. The CDR3 bases are TGTGCCAGCAGCAAAACAGCGGGATCCTACGAGCAGTACTTC. This sequence encodes CASSKTAGSYEQYF.

With respect to this clonotype: The junction does not match germline at one end; this may be a read error. This chain links TRBV5-6 with TRBJ2-1; TRBD2 aligns across 8 bases. Germline V gene lookup returns CDR1 SGHDT and CDR2 YYEEEE. The CDR3 consists of 15 residues. CDR3 sequence reads: CASGWREAPYDERFF. The DNA of the CDR3 is TGTGCCAGCGGCTGGCGGGAGGCCCCCTACGATGAGCGGTTCTTC.

CDR3 in amino acids: CASTASGASSYNEQFF. The CDR3 bases are TGTGCCAGCACCGCTAGCGGGGCCAGCTCCTACAATGAGCAGTTCTTC. The gene calls are TRBV11-2 and TRBJ2-1; TRBD2 aligns across 9 bases. There are 16 residues in the CDR3. V was pared by 7 bases and J by 0 bases, with 7 bases of the junction left unmatched. Germline lookup yields CDR1 SGHAT and CDR2 FQNNGV. Complete variable domain (other parts from reference TRBV11-2 and TRBJ2-1): EAGVAQSPRYKIIEKRQSVAFWCNPISGHATLYWYQQILGQGPKLLIQFQNNGVVDDSQLPKDRFSAERLKGVDSTLKIQPAKLEDSAVYLCASTASGASSYNEQFFGPGTRLTVL.

This clonotype was seen repeatedly, ten times or more. The chain carries TRBV4-3 and TRBJ2-7, with a weak D call TRBD2 (6 bases). Between the trimmed V and J ends, which lost 4 bases and 1 base, there was a span of 11 bases. Germline V gene sequence: CDR1 LGHNA, CDR2 YSLEER. This CDR3 contains 14 residues. The chain's CDR3 is CASSPSGGSYEQYF. The CDR3 DNA sequence: TGCGCCAGCAGCCCCAGTGGGGGGTCCTACGAGCAGTACTTC.

Worth noting for this clonotype: A clone one base away is much larger, so this may be a read error. Because it lacks the conserved phenylalanine or tryptophan at the end, this CDR3 is likely a read error. The V call is TRBV6-6, the J call TRBJ1-2, with a weak D call TRBD1 (5 bases). The germline V and J ends were trimmed by 7 bases and 4 bases, with 22 bases remaining between them. Germline V lookup: CDR1 MNHNY, CDR2 SVGAGI (reference sequence). The CDR3 is 16 amino acids. The CDR3: CASTRDLSVQAYGYTL. CDR3 coding DNA: TGTGCCAGCACTCGGGACTTATCGGTGCAGGCCTATGGCTACACCCTC.

The V and J genes are TRBV6-5 and TRBJ2-7; D assignment may be TRBD1 or TRBD2 (5 bases each). The germline V gene encodes CDR1 MNHEY and CDR2 SVGAGI. V lost 5 bases and J lost 2, with 13 bases in between. This CDR3 spans 14 amino acids. The CDR3 protein is CASSGGESAYEQYV. CDR3 DNA sequence: TGTGCCAGCAGTGGGGGAGAGAGCGCCTACGAGCAGTACGTC.

In its sample, this clonotype was seen many times. This sequence joins TRBV15 and TRBJ1-6, with D possibly matching TRBD1 (6 bases). Looked up from germline, CDR1 is LNHNV and CDR2 is YYDKDF (reference sequence). The CDR3 has 15 residues. Trimming stripped 8 bases from V and 9 bases from J, with 20 bases between. CDR3: CATCQGRNIGSPLHF. CDR3 nucleotide sequence: TGTGCCACCTGTCAGGGGCGGAATATTGGTTCACCCCTCCACTTT.

This clonotype was detected ten times or more. V usage is TRBV4-1 and J usage is TRBJ2-5; D perhaps matches TRBD1 (5 bases). The CDR3 covers 14 residues. V lost 2 bases and J 2 bases, leaving 9 bases between the germline ends. Germline CDR1 MGHRA, CDR2 YSYEKL. The DNA for the CDR3 is TGCGCCAGCAGCCAATACAGGAAACAAGAGACCCAGTACTTC. It encodes CASSQYRKQETQYF.

This clonotype appeared a few times. The rearrangement links TRBV7-9 to TRBJ1-5; possibly TRBD1 for D (5 bases). The CDR3 is 14 residues long. V lost 3 bases, J lost 2 bases, and 8 bases lay in between. CDR1 and CDR2 from the germline V gene are SEHNR and FQNEAQ (reference sequence). The CDR3 loop is CASSFQGGNQPQHF. The CDR3 bases are TGTGCCAGCAGCTTTCAAGGGGGCAATCAGCCCCAGCATTTT.

V gene TRBV27 combines with J gene TRBJ2-5; TRBD2 aligns across 9 bases. J was trimmed by 2 bases and V by 4 bases; bases with no gene match: 5. Germline V gives CDR1 MNHEY, CDR2 SMNVEV (reference sequence). This CDR3 has 15 amino acids. This CDR3 reads CASSSGTSKQETQYF. CDR3 nucleotide sequence: TGTGCCAGCAGTTCAGGGACTAGCAAACAAGAGACCCAGTACTTC.

In this sample, this clonotype turned up a few times. Since a much larger clone is just one base distant, this may be a read error. The chain employs TRBV5-1 and TRBJ1-1, with TRBD1 matching over 9 bases. This CDR3 spans 15 amino acids. The germline CDR1 and CDR2 sequences are SGHRS and YFSETQ. CDR3 protein: CASSAGQGRHTEALF. The CDR3 nucleotides are TGCGCCAGCAGCGCCGGACAGGGGCGGCACACTGAAGCTCTCTTT.

This clonotype was counted ten times or more. The chain links TRBV29-1 to TRBJ1-1; a weak D match, TRBD1 (6 bases). V was cut by 1 base and J by 0 bases, with 6 bases left in between. Germline V gene lookup returns CDR1 SQVTM and CDR2 ANQGSEA. The CDR3 length is 13 residues. The CDR3 loop is CSVEGTVNTEAFF. The DNA for the CDR3 is TGCAGCGTTGAAGGGACAGTGAACACTGAAGCTTTCTTT.

The chain links TRBV2 to TRBJ2-7; 8 bases match TRBD2. After removal of 0 bases from V and 4 bases from J, the junction contained 2 bases not matched to a gene. The CDR3 length is 14 residues. Looked up from germline, CDR1 is SNHLY and CDR2 is FYNNEI. CDR3 region: CASSEASGDYEQYF. The CDR3 region has the DNA TGTGCCAGCAGTGAAGCTAGCGGGGATTACGAGCAGTACTTC.